This TCR beta chain was captured by sequencing in a study of T cells of healthy individuals. TCRdb called the 5' RACE reads again in MiXCR, with one record for every CDR3 protein. The table includes some 69,000 distinct CDR3 sequences, 15% to 20% detected once. The CDR3 is 17 residues long. Germline CDR1 and CDR2: SNHLY and FYNNEI. The V end lost 10 bases, the J end lost 3 bases, and 25 bases lay between the germline ends. The TCR sequence derives from a human donor in good health. The J gene is TRBJ2-1, the V gene TRBV2; possibly TRBD2 for D (6 bases). CDR3 in DNA: TGTGCCACCCGGGCCTGGACGCTGTCGGGAGACTACAATGAGCAGTTCTTC. It encodes CATRAWTLSGDYNEQFF.